What follows are 24 T cell receptor beta chains derived from one specimen sequenced in a study of cytomegalovirus exposure and HLA in healthy donors. Use of 60 Vbeta and 13 Jbeta primers characterized the PCR. Assay: immunoSEQ multiplex PCR; the TCRdb copy retains only in-frame clones and omits some. The table shows some 78,000 clones, with 72% occurring only once. The specimen was PBMCs. The origin of the receptors is a woman between 40 and 50 years old in good health and CMV-seropositive.

CDR3 residues: CASSLDTDSANYGYTF. The CDR3 nucleotides are TGCGCCAGCAGCTTGGATACGGACAGTGCTAACTATGGCTACACCTTC. This chain uses TRBV5-1 with TRBJ1-2; TRBD1 is a possible D gene (6 bases). CDR1 and CDR2 (germline): SGHRS, YFSETQ. The V gene lost 0 bases and the J gene lost 0 bases, with 12 bases spanning the gap. This CDR3 contains 16 residues. The entire variable domain, with the rest obtained from reference TRBV5-1 and TRBJ1-2, is as follows: KAGVTQTPRYLIKTRGQQVTLSCSPISGHRSVSWYQQTPGQGLQFLFEYFSETQRNKGNFPGRFSGRQFSNSRSEMNVSTLELGDSALYLCASSLDTDSANYGYTFGSGTRLTVV.

The chain carries TRBV5-8 and TRBJ1-2; D not certain. The V gene lost 4 bases and the J gene lost 0 bases, with 19 bases spanning the gap. Germline values: CDR1 SGHTS, CDR2 YDEGEE. This CDR3 spans 17 amino acids. CDR3 region: CASSAEGGKNANYGYTF. Written as DNA, the CDR3 is TGTGCCAGCAGCGCCGAGGGAGGAAAAAACGCTAACTATGGCTACACCTTC.

The chain has TRBV9 and TRBJ2-5, with D possibly matching TRBD1 (6 bases). The DNA end is more similar to TRBJ2-7, so the J call may be wrong. The germline gives CDR1 SGDLS, CDR2 YYNGEE. The CDR3 runs 15 residues. CDR3 in amino acids: CASSSYGTLGVEQYF. CDR3 sequence (DNA): TGTGCCAGCAGCTCATACGGGACACTCGGGGTCGAGCAGTACTTC.

The chain employs TRBV7-2 and TRBJ2-5, with D unclear. CDR3 length: 14 amino acids. Trimming removed 5 bases from V and 5 bases from J, with 15 bases in between. Germline CDR1 is SGHTA and CDR2 is FQGNSA. CDR3 in DNA: TGTGCCAGCAGCAACCGATGGGCCAGCGAGACCCAGTACTTC. Amino acid sequence: CASSNRWASETQYF.

The genes are TRBV5-4 and TRBJ2-7; 8 positions agree with TRBD1. V trimming: 0 bases; J trimming: 1 base; junction bases outside the gene matches: 6. The CDR3 runs 16 residues. Germline assignment: CDR1 SGHNT and CDR2 YYREEE (reference sequence). The CDR3 bases are TGTGCCAGCAGCTTGGTCGGACAGGGCTCTTCCTACGAGCAGTACTTC. Its protein is CASSLVGQGSSYEQYF.

This clone was seen a single time. This rearrangement joins TRBV7-3 to TRBJ1-2; 7 positions agree with TRBD1. CDR3 length: 16 residues. Germline CDR1 is SGHTA and CDR2 is FQGTGA. The junction had 11 bases not matched to a gene; V was cut back by 5 bases and J by 2 bases. DNA for the CDR3: TGTGCCAGCAGCCCGACAGGGAGTTGGTCCAACTATGGCTACACCTTC. As protein: CASSPTGSWSNYGYTF.

This clone has a single count. The rearrangement joins TRBV2 to TRBJ2-3, with D possibly matching TRBD2 (5 bases). V lost 3 bases, J lost 2 bases, and 9 bases lay in between. The germline V gene has CDR1 SNHLY and CDR2 FYNNEI. This CDR3 has 14 amino acids. The CDR3 bases are TGTGCCAGCAGTGAGCGGGCCTACACAGATACGCAGTATTTT. Translating gives CASSERAYTDTQYF.

This CDR3 reads CAWGQGRGTQETQYF. The CDR3, as DNA: TGTGCCTGGGGACAGGGGAGGGGTACCCAAGAGACCCAGTACTTC. The rearrangement joins TRBV30 to TRBJ2-5, with TRBD1 identical over 9 bases. After removal of 5 bases from V and 1 base from J, the junction contained 8 bases not matched to a gene. The CDR3 has 15 residues. From germline, CDR1 is GTSNPN and CDR2 SVGIG (reference sequence).

The chain couples TRBV25-1 to TRBJ2-2; TRBD1 matches 7 bases. With V trimmed by 9 bases and J by 6 bases, 10 bases remained unmatched. This CDR3 has 14 residues. Germline V gene sequence: CDR1 MGHDK, CDR2 SYGVNS. DNA of the CDR3: TGTGCCAGTTTCAAGGGGGCTGGTTCCGGGGAGCTGTTTTTT. Its translation is CASFKGAGSGELFF.

The chain links TRBV30 to TRBJ2-7; the D gene is possibly TRBD2 (6 bases). Germline V gene sequence: CDR1 GTSNPN, CDR2 SVGIG (reference sequence). V was shortened by 5 bases and J by 6 bases, with 11 bases between the two germline ends. The CDR3 contains 11 residues. CDR3 residues: CAWYGGGEQYF. The CDR3 nucleotides are TGTGCCTGGTACGGGGGAGGCGAGCAGTACTTC.

The chain joins TRBV18 to TRBJ2-5, with 9 bases that match TRBD1. The CDR3 spans 14 residues. Trimming at V came to 3 bases and at J to 2 bases, leaving 1 base not matched to a gene. Germline loops: CDR1 KGHSH, CDR2 LQKENI. This chain's CDR3 is CASSPGQGQETQYF. DNA for the CDR3: TGTGCCAGCTCACCTGGACAGGGGCAAGAGACCCAGTACTTC.

This clone came up once. This chain connects TRBV5-1 to TRBJ2-1; the D gene is possibly TRBD1 (5 bases). The CDR3 consists of 12 residues. Germline V CDR1 and CDR2: SGHRS, YFSETQ. Trimming removed 5 bases from V and 12 bases from J, with 15 bases in between. The CDR3 DNA reads TGCGCCAGCAGGGAGCAGGGATCAAGGCAGTTCTTC. Its translation is CASREQGSRQFF.

The chain combines TRBV5-1 with TRBJ1-1; TRBD1 agrees at 8 bases. This CDR3 spans 14 amino acids. Germline V gene lookup returns CDR1 SGHRS and CDR2 YFSETQ. With V trimmed by 3 bases and J by 4 bases, 5 bases remained unmatched. CDR3 nucleotide sequence: TGCGCCAGCAGCTCGGGACAGGAGGCCACTGAAGCTTTCTTT. As protein: CASSSGQEATEAFF.

The table lists this clone with a few counts. The gene calls are TRBV28 and TRBJ1-1, with a tentative D call TRBD1 (6 bases). The germline V gene has CDR1 MDHEN and CDR2 SYDVKM. V gave up 6 bases and J gave up 4 bases, with 9 bases separating them. The CDR3 has 12 residues. CDR3 region: CASRQGSTEAFF. CDR3 coding DNA: TGTGCCAGCAGACAGGGCAGCACTGAAGCTTTCTTT. Based on the CDR3 plus reference TRBV28 and TRBJ1-1, the full variable domain is DVKVTQSSRYLVKRTGEKVFLECVQDMDHENMFWYRQDPGLGLRLIYFSYDVKMKEKGDIPEGYSVSREKKERFSLILESASTNQTSMYLCASRQGSTEAFFGQGTRLTVV.

This chain joins TRBV2 and TRBJ1-6, with D perhaps TRBD1 (5 bases). V lost 2 bases and J lost 9, with 11 bases in between. Germline V gene sequence: CDR1 SNHLY, CDR2 FYNNEI. The CDR3 is made up of 14 amino acids. This chain's CDR3 is CASSEYETVSPLHF. The CDR3 DNA reads as TGTGCCAGCAGTGAATACGAGACAGTTTCACCCCTCCACTTT.

The chain carries TRBV9 and TRBJ2-3; D is possibly TRBD1 (5 bases). V shed 0 bases and J shed 3 bases, with 8 bases lying between them. Germline V CDR1 and CDR2: SGDLS, YYNGEE. The CDR3 is made up of 14 amino acids. CDR3 DNA sequence: TGTGCCAGCAGCGTAGCTTACAGGACAGATACGCAGTATTTT. The encoded protein is CASSVAYRTDTQYF.

CDR3 protein: CASSSPGQTNTGELFF. CDR3 nucleotides: TGTGCCAGCAGCTCCCCGGGACAGACCAACACCGGGGAGCTGTTTTTT. This chain connects TRBV11-2 to TRBJ2-2, with 7 positions matching TRBD1. The CDR3 spans 16 residues. CDR1 and CDR2 (germline): SGHAT, FQNNGV. The trim removed 4 bases at V and 2 bases at J, leaving 7 bases unmatched.

The rearrangement joins TRBV6-5 to TRBJ1-5; D gene uncertain. The ends were cut back, 2 bases at V and 7 bases at J, with 12 bases in the middle. The CDR3 covers 14 residues. Germline V lookup: CDR1 MNHEY, CDR2 SVGAGI. This chain's CDR3 is CASSYASGAQPQHF. For the CDR3, the DNA is TGTGCCAGCAGTTACGCCAGCGGTGCGCAGCCCCAGCATTTT.

This rearrangement joins TRBV7-9 to TRBJ1-4; the D is unclear. Trimming pared 5 bases from V and 8 bases from J, leaving 15 bases between. The germline CDR1 and CDR2 sequences are SEHNR and FQNEAQ (reference sequence). The CDR3 runs to 14 residues. The CDR3 region is CASSPVGGQEKLFF. The CDR3 DNA is TGTGCCAGCAGCCCAGTTGGAGGGCAAGAAAAACTGTTTTTT. The whole variable domain, filled in from reference TRBV7-9 and TRBJ1-4, reads DTGVSQNPRHKITKRGQNVTFRCDPISEHNRLYWYRQTLGQGPEFLTYFQNEAQLEKSRLLSDRFSAERPKGSFSTLEIQRTEQGDSAMYLCASSPVGGQEKLFFGSGTQLSVL.

The chain is built from TRBV30 and TRBJ1-2; maybe TRBD1 (6 bases). This CDR3 has 13 amino acids. V lost 3 bases to trimming and J lost 6 bases, with 14 bases between them. Germline values: CDR1 GTSNPN, CDR2 SVGIG (reference sequence). In DNA form, the CDR3 reads TGTGCCTGGAGCAATACAGGGAGCAATGGCTACACCTTC. The encoded protein is CAWSNTGSNGYTF. The whole variable domain, remainder taken from reference TRBV30 and TRBJ1-2, is SQTIHQWPATLVQPVGSPLSLECTVEGTSNPNLYWYRQAAGRGLQLLFYSVGIGQISSEVPQNLSASRPQDRQFILSSKKLLLSDSGFYLCAWSNTGSNGYTFGSGTRLTVV.

The V gene is TRBV5-4, the J gene TRBJ1-3; 7 bases map to TRBD1. The CDR3 runs to 15 residues. With 4 bases clipped from V and 0 bases from J, the junction kept 4 bases outside the gene matches. CDR1 SGHNT and CDR2 YYREEE come from the germline V gene (reference sequence). CDR3 protein: CASSAGQDSGNTIYF. The CDR3 DNA is TGTGCCAGCAGCGCAGGACAGGACTCTGGAAACACCATATATTTT.

This clone came up a few times. The chain recombines TRBV5-8 with TRBJ2-2, with 8 bases fitting TRBD1. Trimming at V came to 4 bases and at J to 5 bases, leaving 7 bases not matched to a gene. Germline assignment: CDR1 SGHTS and CDR2 YDEGEE. CDR3 length: 15 amino acids. The CDR3 nucleotides are TGTGCCAGCAGCCCGGACAGGGAAAGAACCGGGGAGCTGTTTTTT. Amino acids: CASSPDRERTGELFF.

This rearrangement joins TRBV10-1 to TRBJ2-7, with D possibly TRBD1 on 5 matching bases. V was pared by 0 bases and J by 3 bases, with 9 bases between. Looked up from germline, CDR1 is WNHNN and CDR2 is SYGVQD (reference sequence). The CDR3 runs to 14 residues. The DNA of the CDR3 is TGCGCCAGCAGTGAGTCGGGGCTGAACTACGAGCAGTACTTC. It is translated as CASSESGLNYEQYF.

This clone showed up just once. The chain carries TRBV4-3 and TRBJ1-2, with D tentatively TRBD1 (6 bases). The CDR3 is made up of 14 amino acids. From germline, CDR1 is LGHNA and CDR2 YSLEER. Trimming removed 4 bases at V and 0 bases at J, with 9 bases between. This CDR3 reads CASSPRTANYGYTF. CDR3 nucleotides: TGCGCCAGCAGCCCGCGGACAGCTAACTATGGCTACACCTTC.